The 27 T cell receptor beta chains presented below share a single source sample, sequenced in a study of cytomegalovirus exposure and HLA in healthy donors. 60 Vbeta and 13 Jbeta primers were used in PCR. Produced via immunoSEQ multiplex PCR; TCRdb's table is partial and in-frame only. This table holds about 190,000 clones, about four fifths found once. The sample was PBMCs. The receptors were sampled from a woman younger than 30 in good health and CMV-seronegative.

This rearrangement joins TRBV19 to TRBJ2-3, with TRBD2 identical over 7 bases. CDR3 size: 16 residues. V shed 5 bases and J 3 bases; nucleotides not matched to a gene: 11. The germline V gene encodes CDR1 LNHDA and CDR2 SQIVND (reference sequence). The CDR3 nucleotides are TGTGCCAGTAGTGTTGCGGGAGCCACGAGGACAGATACGCAGTATTTT. Encoded protein: CASSVAGATRTDTQYF.

This clone has just a few counts. This rearrangement joins TRBV18 to TRBJ2-7; TRBD1 might be the D (6 bases). The CDR3 is made up of 14 amino acids. In germline, CDR1 is KGHSH, CDR2 LQKENI. Trimming took 6 bases from V and 2 from J, leaving 14 bases between them. CDR3 coding DNA: TGTGCCAGCTCCACCTCGGGACAAGCCTACGAGCAGTACGTC. This encodes CASSTSGQAYEQYV.

The rearrangement links TRBV19 to TRBJ1-5; 8 nucleotides align to TRBD1. Germline V gene data show CDR1 as LNHDA and CDR2 as SQIVND (reference sequence). Germline trimming cut 3 bases from V and 0 bases from J; bases unmatched to any gene: 13. CDR3 length: 19 amino acids. The CDR3 DNA is TGTGCCAGTAGTATCGACAGGGGATCGGGGTTATATAGCAATCAGCCCCAGCATTTT. Translated, it gives CASSIDRGSGLYSNQPQHF.

The J gene is TRBJ1-2, the V gene TRBV29-1; 7 bases align to TRBD1. With V trimmed by 7 bases and J by 2 bases, 7 bases remained unmatched. Germline CDR1 reads SQVTM; CDR2 reads ANQGSEA. This CDR3 contains 13 residues. DNA for the CDR3: TGCAGCGCCAGGGACAGACTAAACTATGGCTACACCTTC. Its protein product is CSARDRLNYGYTF.

This chain joins TRBV29-1 and TRBJ1-2; perhaps TRBD1 as D (6 bases). Germline V gives CDR1 SQVTM, CDR2 ANQGSEA. This CDR3 region has 12 residues. V lost 7 bases and J 8 bases, leaving 17 bases between the germline ends. The CDR3 coding sequence is TGCAGCGCTACCAGGGAGGGGGTCGGCTACACCTTC. Translating gives CSATREGVGYTF.

The chain links TRBV27 to TRBJ2-7; D might be TRBD1 (6 bases). The length of the CDR3 is 13 residues. Trimming removed 2 bases from V and 4 bases from J, with 9 bases in between. The germline gives CDR1 MNHEY, CDR2 SMNVEV (reference sequence). CDR3 in DNA: TGTGCCAGCAGTTTAGACCAGGGGTACGAGCAGTACTTC. Translation: CASSLDQGYEQYF.

The chain recombines TRBV6-5 with TRBJ2-7, with TRBD2 identical over 7 bases. Germline assignment: CDR1 MNHEY and CDR2 SVGAGI. This CDR3 has 12 amino acids. CDR3 bases: TGTGCTACTGGGAGGGCCTCCTACGAGCAGTACGTC. Its translation is CATGRASYEQYV.

The chain links TRBV7-6 to TRBJ2-1, with D maybe TRBD1 (5 bases). CDR3 length: 14 residues. Trimming pared 2 bases from V and 8 bases from J, leaving 13 bases between. Germline values: CDR1 SGHVS, CDR2 FNYEAQ. The CDR3 DNA follows: TGTGCCAGCAGCTTACCCCAGGGTAAGGATGAGCAGTTCTTC. Its translation is CASSLPQGKDEQFF.

The V gene is TRBV29-1, the J gene TRBJ1-3; D ambiguous. V was shortened by 7 bases and J by 2 bases, with 3 bases between the two germline ends. Germline V gene sequence: CDR1 SQVTM, CDR2 ANQGSEA. There are 10 residues in the CDR3. In DNA, the CDR3 is TGCAGCGCTGCTGGAAACACCATATATTTT. Protein sequence: CSAAGNTIYF.

This clone was counted a single time. The rearrangement joins TRBV27 to TRBJ2-5, with D perhaps TRBD2 (6 bases). Germline lookup yields CDR1 MNHEY and CDR2 SMNVEV (reference sequence). Trimming cost V 5 bases and J 3 bases, with 16 bases left between them. This CDR3 has 15 residues. CDR3 in amino acids: CASSILGGSEETQYF. The CDR3 nucleotides are TGTGCCAGCAGTATCCTGGGGGGTTCGGAAGAGACCCAGTACTTC.

This chain connects TRBV10-3 to TRBJ2-7, with D possibly TRBD2 on 6 matching bases. Trimming left V 2 bases short and J 5 bases short, with 10 bases between. The CDR3 is 13 residues long. CDR1 is ENHRY and CDR2 is SYGVKD in the germline V gene. CDR3 DNA: TGTGCCATCAGTGAGCCGGGAGTGGACGAGCAGTACGTC. Encoded protein: CAISEPGVDEQYV.

The CDR3 is CASSLWGTGGDGANVLTF. CDR3 bases: TGTGCCAGCAGTTTATGGGGGACAGGGGGCGATGGGGCCAACGTCCTGACTTTC. This rearrangement joins TRBV27 to TRBJ2-6; 12 bases line up with TRBD1. Trimming took 1 base from V and 3 from J; bases not matched to a gene: 4. Germline CDR1 is MNHEY and CDR2 is SMNVEV (reference sequence). The CDR3 contains 18 residues.

The chain employs TRBV30 and TRBJ2-3, with TRBD2 matching 9 bases. The CDR3 is made up of 16 amino acids. Trimming took 5 bases from V and 2 from J; bases not matched to a gene: 11. In germline, CDR1 is GTSNPN, CDR2 SVGIG (reference sequence). For the CDR3, the DNA is TGTGCCTGGGGAAGGCTGACTAGCGGCTTCACAGATACGCAGTATTTT. Residues: CAWGRLTSGFTDTQYF.

This sequence joins TRBV30 and TRBJ1-2; the D gene is possibly TRBD1 (5 bases). Germline V CDR1 and CDR2: GTSNPN, SVGIG (reference sequence). Trimming cost V 0 bases and J 8 bases, with 13 bases left between them. The CDR3 is made up of 13 amino acids. The CDR3 sequence is CAWSVGGRGGYTF. The CDR3 DNA sequence: TGTGCCTGGAGTGTCGGGGGTAGAGGGGGCTACACCTTC.

This chain joins TRBV6-6 and TRBJ1-5; possibly TRBD1 for D (6 bases). The CDR3 covers 14 residues. In germline, CDR1 is MNHNY, CDR2 SVGAGI (reference sequence). V lost 5 bases to trimming and J lost 6 bases, with 14 bases between them. The CDR3 DNA reads as TGTGCCAGCAGTCCGCTAGGGGGGGTTCAGCCCCAGCATTTT. Its translation: CASSPLGGVQPQHF.

This chain connects TRBV14 to TRBJ2-2, with TRBD2 matching over 11 bases. With 1 base clipped from V and 4 bases from J, the junction kept 14 bases outside the gene matches. CDR1 and CDR2 from the germline V gene are SGHDN and FVKESK. CDR3 length equals 20 residues. CDR3 residues: CASSQGIRLAGGKGTGELFF. The CDR3, as DNA: TGTGCCAGCAGCCAAGGTATTCGGCTAGCGGGAGGAAAAGGCACCGGGGAGCTGTTTTTT.

This clone has a handful of counts. The chain has TRBV30 and TRBJ2-1, with D possibly being TRBD2 (5 bases). Trimming left V 0 bases short and J 10 bases short, with 13 bases between. This CDR3 has 13 amino acids. Germline assignment: CDR1 GTSNPN and CDR2 SVGIG (reference sequence). The CDR3 nucleotides are TGTGCCTGGAGTGTAGAGGGCCCCCGGGAGCAGTTCTTC. It encodes CAWSVEGPREQFF. The complete variable domain, with remaining parts taken from reference TRBV30 and TRBJ2-1, reads SQTIHQWPATLVQPVGSPLSLECTVEGTSNPNLYWYRQAAGRGLQLLFYSVGIGQISSEVPQNLSASRPQDRQFILSSKKLLLSDSGFYLCAWSVEGPREQFFGPGTRLTVL.

The rearrangement joins TRBV7-8 to TRBJ2-5, with TRBD2 matching over 8 bases. Matching the DNA end better, TRBJ2-7 makes the J call doubtful. Germline assignment: CDR1 SGHVS and CDR2 FQNEAQ. The CDR3 totals 15 residues. The CDR3 nucleotides are TGTGCCAGCAGCTCCTTAGCGGGACGGCCCTACGAGCAGTACTTC. Translating gives CASSSLAGRPYEQYF.

This chain links TRBV5-6 with TRBJ1-6, with D uncertain. Per germline, CDR1 SGHDT and CDR2 YYEEEE. The CDR3 extends over 14 amino acids. The V and J ends lost 0 bases and 5 bases respectively, with 6 bases between them. The CDR3 spells CASSLDGDNSPLHF. CDR3 in DNA: TGTGCCAGCAGCTTGGACGGGGATAATTCACCCCTCCACTTT.

The J gene is TRBJ2-7, the V gene TRBV5-4; TRBD1 is a possible D gene (6 bases). Per germline, CDR1 SGHNT and CDR2 YYREEE (reference sequence). Trimming removed 4 bases from V and 2 bases from J, with 13 bases in between. The CDR3 covers 14 residues. The CDR3 nucleotides are TGTGCCAGCAGCCGTCGTGGACAGACCTACGAGCAGTACTTC. Protein product: CASSRRGQTYEQYF.

The sample holds one count of this clone. This sequence joins TRBV27 and TRBJ2-1, with 10 nucleotides matching TRBD2. The CDR3 covers 17 residues. V lost 6 bases to trimming and J lost 2 bases; unmatched junction nucleotides: 10. The germline gives CDR1 MNHEY, CDR2 SMNVEV (reference sequence). The CDR3 nucleotides read TGTGCCAGCAGCCCACTGACTAGCGGGTCCCCCTACAATGAGCAGTTCTTC. Translated, it gives CASSPLTSGSPYNEQFF.

The V call is TRBV28, the J call TRBJ2-7; 8 bases match TRBD2. Germline CDR1 is MDHEN and CDR2 is SYDVKM. CDR3 length equals 14 residues. J gave up 3 bases and V 3 bases, and 4 bases lay outside the gene matches. In DNA, the CDR3 is TGTGCCAGCAGTTTCGCGGGAGGTAGCTACGAGCAGTACTTC. This gives the protein CASSFAGGSYEQYF.

This clone was counted only a few times. V usage is TRBV5-1 and J usage is TRBJ1-4, with D possibly being TRBD1 (6 bases). CDR1 and CDR2 from the germline V gene are SGHRS and YFSETQ. The V gene lost 0 bases and the J gene lost 7 bases, with 13 bases spanning the gap. CDR3 size: 15 residues. CDR3 coding DNA: TGCGCCAGCAGCTTGGGTGCCAGGGGTGGTGAAAAACTGTTTTTT. This sequence encodes CASSLGARGGEKLFF.

J is TRBJ2-6 and V is TRBV4-3; D not resolved. CDR3 length: 15 amino acids. The V gene's germline CDR1 is LGHNA and CDR2 YSLEER. Trimming left V 4 bases short and J 4 bases short, with 11 bases between. DNA for the CDR3: TGCGCCAGCAGCCCCGAAGCTAACGGGGCCAACGTCCTGACTTTC. This translates into CASSPEANGANVLTF.

The CDR3 DNA reads TGCGCCAGCAGTGCGGGAGGACGGGAGACCCAGTACTTC. Encoded protein: CASSAGGRETQYF. The chain couples TRBV10-1 to TRBJ2-5; 7 bases map to TRBD2. There are 13 residues in the CDR3. V dropped 4 bases and J dropped 5; count of bases not matched to a gene: 4. In germline, CDR1 is WNHNN, CDR2 SYGVQD (reference sequence).

This chain connects TRBV27 to TRBJ2-7, with 10 bases aligning to TRBD2. From germline, CDR1 is MNHEY and CDR2 SMNVEV (reference sequence). The CDR3 loop spans 16 amino acids. The trim removed 2 bases at V and 3 bases at J, leaving 7 bases unmatched. The DNA for the CDR3 is TGTGCCAGCAGTTTAGCCGGGACTAGCGCATACTACGAGCAGTACTTC. Residues: CASSLAGTSAYYEQYF.

This chain uses TRBV7-9 with TRBJ2-2; tentatively, D is TRBD1 (5 bases). This CDR3 has 17 residues. Looked up from germline, CDR1 is SEHNR and CDR2 is FQNEAQ (reference sequence). V was clipped by 3 bases and J by 3 bases, with 17 bases between them. CDR3 DNA: TGTGCCAGCAGCTTCCCGTTCCAGGGATTGGACACCGGGGAGCTGTTTTTT. Protein: CASSFPFQGLDTGELFF.